The 8 T cell receptor beta chains in this list originate from one sample, sequenced in a study of identical twins. One entry per CDR3 protein results from TCRdb running MiXCR on the 5' RACE reads. The sample records 500,000 or so distinct CDR3 sequences, roughly 21% being singletons. In addition, the sample was reused for a study of T cells expressing NK-cell markers.

Sequencing was performed on CD4+ T cells sorted from blood. These receptors were taken from a young woman in good health.

The rearrangement uses TRBV11-2 and TRBJ2-2; no definite D call. The CDR3 covers 21 residues. Germline V gene lookup returns CDR1 SGHAT and CDR2 FQNNGV. V was trimmed by 0 bases and J by 0 bases, leaving 23 bases between them. Here the CDR3 reads CASSLDGRSLQPLANTGELFF. Written as DNA, the CDR3 is TGTGCCAGCAGCTTAGATGGTCGCAGTCTACAACCCCTCGCGAACACCGGGGAGCTGTTTTTT.

This clonotype was counted a few times. Here the CDR3 DNA reads TGCAGTGCTAGGACTAGCGGGGGGTCCCAAGAGACCCAGTACTTC. This sequence encodes CSARTSGGSQETQYF. This chain uses TRBV20-1 with TRBJ2-5; 13 nucleotides line up with TRBD2. The junction had 2 bases not matched to a gene; V was cut back by 3 bases and J by 1 base. In germline, CDR1 is DFQATT, CDR2 SNEGSKA (reference sequence). The CDR3 sequence is 15 residues long.

CDR3: CAISGSGLGQPQHF. As DNA, the CDR3 is TGTGCCATCAGTGGATCAGGGTTGGGTCAGCCCCAGCATTTT. The chain is built from TRBV10-3 and TRBJ1-5; tentative D call: TRBD1 (5 bases). The CDR3 loop spans 14 amino acids. Between the trimmed V and J ends, which lost 4 bases and 6 bases, there was a span of 13 bases. The germline V gene has CDR1 ENHRY and CDR2 SYGVKD.

The CDR3 region is CASSPYFGTVSSGANVLTF. In DNA, the CDR3 is TGTGCCAGCAGCCCCTACTTCGGGACAGTAAGCTCTGGGGCCAACGTCCTGACTTTC. This chain links TRBV9 with TRBJ2-6; the match to TRBD1 covers 7 bases. With 4 bases clipped from V and 0 bases from J, the junction kept 13 bases outside the gene matches. Germline-derived CDR1 and CDR2 are SGDLS and YYNGEE. The CDR3 runs 19 residues.

The CDR3 region is CAAQVGEAGELFF. In nucleotides, the CDR3 is TGTGCCGCCCAGGTGGGGGAAGCCGGGGAGCTGTTTTTT. The rearrangement uses TRBV10-3 and TRBJ2-2; possibly TRBD1 or TRBD2 for D (5 bases each). Trimming shortened V by 11 bases and J by 6 bases, and 16 bases separated the two germline ends. The CDR3 consists of 13 residues. Germline CDR1 reads ENHRY; CDR2 reads SYGVKD.

This clonotype was observed a handful of times. The CDR3 region is CASSLTGSRGEAFF. The CDR3 bases are TGTGCCAGCAGCTTAACCGGGTCGAGAGGTGAAGCTTTCTTT. The chain carries TRBV7-3 and TRBJ1-1, with no clear D. V was trimmed by 0 bases and J by 7 bases, leaving 12 bases between them. Germline V CDR1 and CDR2: SGHTA, FQGTGA. The CDR3 sequence is 14 residues long. The full variable domain, in which reference TRBV7-3 and TRBJ1-1 provide the parts outside the CDR3, is GAGVSQTPSNKVTEKGKYVELRCDPISGHTALYWYRQSLGQGPEFLIYFQGTGAADDSGLPNDRFFAVRPEGSVSTLKIQRTERGDSAVYLCASSLTGSRGEAFFGQGTRLTVV.

V and J are TRBV15 and TRBJ2-1; 13 nucleotides match TRBD2. The CDR3 consists of 16 residues. V shed 2 bases and J 9 bases; nucleotides not matched to a gene: 7. CDR1 LNHNV and CDR2 YYDKDF come from the germline V gene (reference sequence). The CDR3 is CATSRLLAGGLSEQFF. The CDR3 nucleotides read TGTGCCACCAGCAGATTACTAGCGGGAGGGCTATCTGAGCAGTTCTTC.

This clonotype was detected many times. This chain uses TRBV25-1 with TRBJ2-7, with 8 bases identical to TRBD2. Per the germline V gene, CDR1 is MGHDK and CDR2 is SYGVNS. This CDR3 is 13 amino acids long. V was clipped by 5 bases and J by 6 bases; unmatched bases: 6. This CDR3 is CASSRAGGGEQYF. The CDR3 DNA sequence: TGTGCCAGCAGTAGGGCGGGAGGCGGCGAGCAGTACTTC.